This T cell receptor beta chain stems from a study of blood T cell repertoires in COVID-19. Study-level information: Samples of COVID-19 (acute and convalescent) were obtained from the United States, Italy and Spain. Sources were T cells, B-cell-depleted T cells, or PBMCs; the material itself was cDNA or gDNA.

Original methodology: Using reference gene primer amplification, nucleated cell counts were estimated. Generated by immunoSEQ multiplex PCR, the TCRdb table keeps only in-frame clones and is missing some. V, J and clone size are those of that table, while D and trimming were read from the DNA. The sample yields 110,000 to 150,000 clones, roughly 80% seen once. V was trimmed by 4 bases and J by 10 bases, leaving 15 bases between them. The CDR3 sequence is 13 residues long. The germline V gene encodes CDR1 KGHDR and CDR2 SFDVKD. The TCR comes from a man aged 50 or older with active or convalescent COVID-19. Sequencing was done on a sample of peripheral blood. The chain carries TRBV24-1 and TRBJ1-2, with TRBD1 as a possible D gene (5 bases). Here the CDR3 DNA reads TGTGCCACCAGTGACCCACGGGGGGTAGTCTACACCTTC. This translates into CATSDPRGVVYTF.